This T cell receptor beta chain originates from a study of blood T cell repertoires in COVID-19. The authors' processing: Amplification of reference gene primers was used by the study to estimate nucleated cell counts. Sequenced by immunoSEQ multiplex PCR; TCRdb stores in-frame clones only, minus some. V, J and clone size are those of that table, while D and trimming were read from the DNA. In the table there are 150,000 to 180,000 clones, 75% to 85% of which are singletons. Germline-derived CDR1 and CDR2 are SGHNT and YYREEE (reference sequence). V dropped 9 bases and J dropped 7; count of bases not matched to a gene: 14. The CDR3 is 16 residues long.

Sequences were obtained from peripheral blood. The chain links TRBV5-4 to TRBJ1-6, with TRBD1 identical over 9 bases. The source of this sequence is a woman aged 55-69 years with COVID-19, enrolled during active disease. CDR3 sequence: CATTLGGGTGNSPLHF. The CDR3 nucleotides are TGTGCCACTACGCTTGGTGGGGGGACAGGGAATTCACCCCTCCACTTT.